This record concerns one T cell receptor (beta chain) sequence. Its specificity is unknown. Read sequence stops 3 residues before the CDR3 end, and the germline J gene provides the missing end. This CDR3 has 20 residues. V lost 5 bases, J lost 7 bases, and 21 bases stayed unmatched. The germline V gene has CDR1 LNHDA and CDR2 SQIVND (reference sequence). The data belong to a study of TET2 disruption in CD19-targeted CAR T cells. Profiled with immunoSEQ multiplex PCR; TCRdb holds only in-frame clones, not every one. The sample is made up of approximately 27,000 clones, and the top ten hold under 2.5% of it. This sample's treatment: autologous CTL019 cells: CD19 CAR with 4-1BB and CD3 zeta domains. A CD19 CAR with TCR zeta and 4-1BB domains was used. CTL019 was manufactured from peripheral blood T cells obtained by leukapheresis.

This TCR derives from a man between 65 and 85 years old with chronic lymphocytic leukemia. V and J are TRBV19 and TRBJ2-1, with TRBD2 matching 12 bases. The sequenced sample was CD8- CAR+ T cells sorted from cultured blood T cells, obtained for CD19 CAR T cell therapy. Subset: CD8-negative CAR-positive T cells from the infusion product. The covered CDR3 bases are TGTGCCAGTAGTTTTCTCGGGACAGGAGGAGGGCTAGCGGGGGGGAATGAG. This encodes CASSFLGTGGGLAGGNE. The whole CDR3 protein reads CASSFLGTGGGLAGGNEQFF. The full variable domain, rest sourced from reference TRBV19 and TRBJ2-1, is DGGITQSPKYLFRKEGQNVTLSCEQNLNHDAMYWYRQDPGQGLRLIYYSQIVNDFQKGDIAEGYSVSREKKESFPLTVTSAQKNPTAFYLCASSFLGTGGGLAGGNEQFFGPGTRLTVL.